This TCR beta chain emerged from a study of T-cell reconstitution after alpha-beta-depleted transplantation in children. Study outcomes and limitations: Reportedly, roughly two months post-transplant, alpha-beta T cells arose from several hundred expanded graft clones.

This clonotype has at least ten counts. Its antigen is undetermined. The length of the CDR3 is 14 residues. Trimming removed 0 bases from V and 5 bases from J, with 11 bases in between. Germline V gives CDR1 SGHKS, CDR2 YYEKEE (reference sequence). The TCRbeta library was prepared with unique molecular identifiers. TCRdb used MiXCR to reprocess the PCR reads, holding one entry per CDR3 protein. The sample lists under 850,000 distinct CDR3 sequences, around 13% occurring once. This chain connects TRBV5-5 to TRBJ2-5; TRBD1 or TRBD2 may be the D gene (5 bases each). The input for sequencing was PBMCs, taken before TCRalphabeta/CD19-depleted stem cell transplant. This sequence originates from a girl aged 2 to 9 with congenital amegakaryocytic thrombocytopenia, due to receive a stem cell transplant. The CDR3 bases are TGTGCCAGCAGCTTGGATTGGGGACGGGAGACCCAGTACTTC. It is translated as CASSLDWGRETQYF.